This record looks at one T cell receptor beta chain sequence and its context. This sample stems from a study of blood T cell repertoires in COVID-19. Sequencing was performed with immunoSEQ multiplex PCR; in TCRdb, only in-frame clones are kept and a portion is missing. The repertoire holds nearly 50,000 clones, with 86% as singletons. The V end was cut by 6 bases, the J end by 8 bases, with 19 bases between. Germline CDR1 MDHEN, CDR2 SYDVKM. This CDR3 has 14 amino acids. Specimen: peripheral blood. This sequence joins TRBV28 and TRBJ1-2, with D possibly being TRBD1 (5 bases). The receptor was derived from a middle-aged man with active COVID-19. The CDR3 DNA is TGTGCCAGCAGCCCTCCCCGGTTAACAGGAGGCTACACCTTC. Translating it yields CASSPPRLTGGYTF.